The 20 T cell receptor beta chains given below trace back to one sample, sequenced in a study of blood T cell repertoires in COVID-19. Some clones are missing from TCRdb's copy, which holds only in-frame ones; the method was immunoSEQ multiplex PCR. There are 200,000 to 250,000 clones in the sample; around four fifths occur only once, and less than 3.5% lies in the top ten. The sample comprised peripheral blood. The receptors come from a man aged 50 to 59 with active or convalescent COVID-19.

V is TRBV4-1 and J is TRBJ1-2; 8 bases are a match to TRBD1. Germline V gives CDR1 MGHRA, CDR2 YSYEKL. The V and J ends lost 1 base and 6 bases, in that order; junction bases with no gene match: 4. The CDR3 runs to 14 residues. CDR3 amino acids: CASSQGDRGNGYTF. The CDR3 coding sequence is TGCGCCAGCAGCCAAGGAGACAGGGGAAATGGCTACACCTTC.

V is TRBV6-2 or TRBV6-3 and J is TRBJ1-5; 11 positions match TRBD1. Germline V gene sequence: CDR1 MNHEY, CDR2 SVGEGT. Trimming cost V 2 bases and J 7 bases; bases outside gene matches: 4. The CDR3 is made up of 15 amino acids. CDR3 sequence reads: CASSYGTGGGQPQHF. CDR3 DNA sequence: TGTGCCAGCAGTTACGGGACAGGGGGGGGCCAGCCCCAGCATTTT.

The chain carries TRBV7-8 and TRBJ2-1, with 12 bases matching TRBD2. From germline, CDR1 is SGHVS and CDR2 FQNEAQ. V shed 4 bases, J shed 0 bases, and the junction held 10 bases outside the gene matches. The CDR3 consists of 19 residues. The CDR3 nucleotides are TGTGCCAGCAGCTCCCTGACTAGCGGGAGATCAGGCTCCTACAATGAGCAGTTCTTC. Encoded protein: CASSSLTSGRSGSYNEQFF.

V is TRBV9 and J is TRBJ2-7, with TRBD1 matching over 8 bases. This CDR3 comprises 13 residues. Germline trimming cut 4 bases from V and 6 bases from J; bases unmatched to any gene: 6. The germline CDR1 and CDR2 sequences are SGDLS and YYNGEE. This chain's CDR3 is CASSFFGQGEQYF. The CDR3 nucleotides read TGTGCCAGCAGCTTCTTCGGACAGGGCGAGCAGTACTTC.

The V call is TRBV10-3, the J call TRBJ2-6; TRBD1 might be the D (6 bases). The CDR3 has 16 residues. Per the germline V gene, CDR1 is ENHRY and CDR2 is SYGVKD. V lost 4 bases and J lost 0, with 10 bases in between. CDR3 amino acids: CAISADSPSGANVLTF. The CDR3 DNA reads as TGTGCCATCAGTGCGGACAGCCCCTCTGGGGCCAACGTCCTGACTTTC.

This clone is a singleton in its sample. The chain is built from TRBV19 and TRBJ1-4, with a possible D match to TRBD1 (5 bases). CDR3 size: 14 residues. V lost 4 bases to trimming and J lost 8 bases, with 14 bases between them. From germline, CDR1 is LNHDA and CDR2 SQIVND (reference sequence). The CDR3 DNA reads TGTGCCAGTAGTAGACAGTTCGTGGAGGAAAAACTGTTTTTT. Encoded protein: CASSRQFVEEKLFF. Using reference TRBV19 and TRBJ1-4 for the parts outside the CDR3, the full variable domain is DGGITQSPKYLFRKEGQNVTLSCEQNLNHDAMYWYRQDPGQGLRLIYYSQIVNDFQKGDIAEGYSVSREKKESFPLTVTSAQKNPTAFYLCASSRQFVEEKLFFGSGTQLSVL.

This clone was counted once. The V gene is TRBV2, the J gene TRBJ1-5, with D possibly being TRBD1 (5 bases). Between the trimmed V and J ends, which lost 6 bases and 2 bases, there was a span of 11 bases. The CDR3 extends over 14 amino acids. Germline V gene data show CDR1 as SNHLY and CDR2 as FYNNEI. This chain's CDR3 is CASSGGGRNQPQHF. CDR3 DNA sequence: TGTGCCAGCAGCGGGGGGGGACGCAATCAGCCCCAGCATTTT.

A single count supports this clone. The V gene is TRBV3-1 (or the pseudogene TRBV3-2), the J gene TRBJ1-2; 7 bases are shared with TRBD1. The CDR3 loop spans 15 amino acids. Per germline, CDR1 LGHDT and CDR2 YNNKEL (reference sequence). With V trimmed by 4 bases and J by 4 bases, 9 bases remained unmatched. The CDR3 reads CASSLGQTAGYGYTF. The CDR3 bases are TGTGCCAGCAGCCTGGGACAGACGGCGGGCTATGGCTACACCTTC.

The rearrangement joins TRBV3-1 (or the pseudogene TRBV3-2) to TRBJ2-3; 8 nucleotides match TRBD2. Per the germline V gene, CDR1 is LGHDT and CDR2 is YNNKEL (reference sequence). This CDR3 is 16 amino acids long. The J segment lost 6 bases and the V segment lost 3 bases, leaving 11 bases of the junction unmatched. The DNA for the CDR3 is TGTGCCAGCAGCCATCACGGGACTAGAGTGTCCGATACGCAGTATTTT. Translation: CASSHHGTRVSDTQYF.

V usage is TRBV7-9 and J usage is TRBJ2-5, with TRBD1 matching over 8 bases. The germline V gene has CDR1 SEHNR and CDR2 FQNEAQ (reference sequence). With V trimmed by 5 bases and J by 4 bases, 6 bases remained unmatched. The CDR3 contains 14 residues. In DNA form, the CDR3 reads TGTGCCAGCAGCCCCCCGGACAGGGCAGAGACCCAGTACTTC. Its translation: CASSPPDRAETQYF.

This clone showed up just a few times. V gene TRBV27 combines with J gene TRBJ2-7, with 10 nucleotides matching TRBD2. V lost 4 bases, J lost 11 bases, and 5 bases stayed unmatched. The CDR3 length is 12 residues. Germline V lookup: CDR1 MNHEY, CDR2 SMNVEV (reference sequence). The CDR3: CASSSAGGPEYF. The CDR3 DNA sequence: TGTGCCAGCAGTTCAGCGGGGGGGCCGGAGTACTTC.

The J gene is TRBJ2-1, the V gene TRBV7-6; D possibly corresponds to TRBD2 (5 bases). Germline V lookup: CDR1 SGHVS, CDR2 FNYEAQ. V lost 1 base, J lost 3 bases, and 10 bases lay in between. This CDR3 region has 15 residues. The CDR3 reads CASSLVWGDYNEQFF. Here the CDR3 DNA reads TGTGCCAGCAGCTTAGTGTGGGGAGACTACAATGAGCAGTTCTTC.

This sequence joins TRBV2 and TRBJ2-1, with 12 bases identical to TRBD2. Germline lookup yields CDR1 SNHLY and CDR2 FYNNEI. Losses at the gene ends were 6 bases for V and 12 bases for J; bases not matched to a gene: 6. The CDR3 contains 13 residues. The CDR3 region has the DNA TGTGCCAGCAGGCTAGCGGGAGGGTCGGGGCAGTTCTTC. Translating gives CASRLAGGSGQFF.

The chain is built from TRBV28 and TRBJ2-1, with D unclear. This CDR3 region has 13 residues. Trimming stripped 4 bases from V and 5 bases from J, with 9 bases between. From germline, CDR1 is MDHEN and CDR2 SYDVKM. The CDR3 DNA reads TGTGCCAGCAGTTATCTGGGCGACAATGAGCAGTTCTTC. It is translated as CASSYLGDNEQFF.

This chain joins TRBV24-1 and TRBJ2-1; a weak D match, TRBD1 (5 bases). The CDR3 contains 15 residues. CDR1 and CDR2 from the germline V gene are KGHDR and SFDVKD. V lost 0 bases and J 9 bases, leaving 14 bases between the germline ends. The CDR3 loop reads CATSDLLLQDGEQFF. The CDR3 coding sequence is TGTGCCACCAGTGATTTGCTCTTACAGGATGGTGAGCAGTTCTTC.

The chain employs TRBV10-3 and TRBJ1-3; unclear D gene. V was cut by 3 bases and J by 0 bases, with 6 bases left in between. The length of the CDR3 is 14 residues. Germline V gives CDR1 ENHRY, CDR2 SYGVKD. CDR3 region: CAISDTTSGNTIYF. CDR3 in DNA: TGTGCCATCAGTGACACTACCTCTGGAAACACCATATATTTT.

This sequence joins TRBV20-1 and TRBJ2-1; 8 bases map to TRBD2. Germline V gene sequence: CDR1 DFQATT, CDR2 SNEGSKA (reference sequence). Trimming at V came to 3 bases and at J to 9 bases, leaving 10 bases not matched to a gene. CDR3 length: 14 residues. DNA for the CDR3: TGCAGTGCTAGTGCGGGGGGCCTTATGGGTGAGCAGTTCTTC. It codes for CSASAGGLMGEQFF.

The gene calls are TRBV5-1 and TRBJ2-7, with D tentatively TRBD2 (5 bases). Per the germline V gene, CDR1 is SGHRS and CDR2 is YFSETQ. The CDR3 consists of 13 residues. V was trimmed by 5 bases and J by 3 bases, leaving 12 bases between them. The CDR3 DNA reads TGCGCCAGCAGACCCCCCGGGAACTACGAGCAGTACTTC. Protein product: CASRPPGNYEQYF.

The rearrangement uses TRBV18 and TRBJ2-7; 8 bases agree with TRBD1. The CDR3 spans 15 residues. V was clipped by 6 bases and J by 2 bases; unmatched bases: 9. CDR1 is KGHSH and CDR2 is LQKENI in the germline V gene. The CDR3 protein is CASSSAGTGAYEQYF. In DNA, the CDR3 is TGTGCCAGCTCGTCAGCCGGGACAGGAGCCTACGAGCAGTACTTC.

The rearrangement joins TRBV2 to TRBJ1-1, with TRBD1 matching over 7 bases. Per germline, CDR1 SNHLY and CDR2 FYNNEI. V lost 4 bases, J lost 6 bases, and 5 bases stayed unmatched. The CDR3 loop spans 13 amino acids. CDR3 DNA: TGTGCCAGCAGTGGGGACAGCCGATCTGAAGCTTTCTTT. Translating it yields CASSGDSRSEAFF.